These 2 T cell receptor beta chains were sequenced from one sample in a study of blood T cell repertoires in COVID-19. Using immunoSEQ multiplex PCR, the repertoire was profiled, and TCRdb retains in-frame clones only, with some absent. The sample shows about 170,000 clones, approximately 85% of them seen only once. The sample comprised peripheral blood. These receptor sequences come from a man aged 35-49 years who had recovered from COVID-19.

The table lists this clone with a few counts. CDR3 region: CATSPFPAGEAFF. CDR3 bases: TGTGCCACCAGCCCTTTCCCAGCGGGGGAGGCTTTCTTT. The rearrangement links TRBV15 to TRBJ1-1; D is possibly TRBD1 (5 bases). This CDR3 has 13 residues. Germline-derived CDR1 and CDR2 are LNHNV and YYDKDF (reference sequence). V was clipped by 5 bases and J by 11 bases, with 18 bases between them.

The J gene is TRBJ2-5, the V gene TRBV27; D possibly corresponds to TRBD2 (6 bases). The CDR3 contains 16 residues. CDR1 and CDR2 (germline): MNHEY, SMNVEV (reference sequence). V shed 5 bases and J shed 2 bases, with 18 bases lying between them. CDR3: CASSPRGGTVQETQYF. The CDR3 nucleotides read TGTGCCAGCAGTCCCCGTGGCGGGACCGTACAAGAGACCCAGTACTTC.